Listed below are T cell receptor beta chains from one sample, sequenced in a study of CD8+ T cells in alopecia areata. The repertoire was sequenced with immunoSEQ multiplex PCR; TCRdb's copy has only in-frame clones and lacks some. The profile shows about 210,000 clones, 40% to 55% of them singletons. The sequences come from CD4+ T cells sorted from blood, collected around week 37, from a patient treated with tofacitinib. The receptors derive from a human donor with alopecia areata. Both conserved end residues are part of each CDR3. A D gene is named only where the DNA matches it firmly. Clone size is given for some rows only: seen once, a few or many times, or a class if the clone is expanded.

clone_size	v_call	j_call	d_call	cdr3_nt	cdr3_aa
-	TRBV30	TRBJ1-1	-	TGTGCCTGGAGGGTACAGGGAGGGTCTGAAGCTTTCTTT	CAWRVQGGSEAFF
-	TRBV29-1	TRBJ2-5	TRBD2	TGCACTGTAGCGGGCGGGGGTAAAGTGACCCAGTACTTC	CTVAGGGKVTQYF
-	TRBV30	TRBJ2-3	-	TGTGCCTGGAGTGCCCAGGATACGCAGTATTTT	CAWSAQDTQYF
once	TRBV7-2	TRBJ2-1	TRBD2	TGTGCCAGCAGCCGAAGACTAGCGGGAGACATCAATGAGCAGTTCTTC	CASSRRLAGDINEQFF
few	TRBV30	TRBJ2-3	-	TGTGCCTGGAGTACAGGGACCGAGCTACTACATAGAGATACGCAGTATTTT	CAWSTGTELLHRDTQYF
-	TRBV30	TRBJ2-1	-	TGTGCCTGGAGTCTTACCAATGAGCAGTTCTTC	CAWSLTNEQFF
few	TRBV11-2	TRBJ2-7	-	TGTGCCAGCAGCATAATTCAGGGAATCCCCTACGAGCAGTACTTC	CASSIIQGIPYEQYF
few	TRBV25-1	TRBJ2-5	TRBD2	TGTGCCAGCAGTGAATTGGGGACTAGCGGGACAGAGACCCAGTACTTC	CASSELGTSGTETQYF
-	TRBV5-1	TRBJ2-5	-	TGCGCCAGCAGCTTTGGGGGCTTCCAAGAGACCCAGTACTTC	CASSFGGFQETQYF
-	TRBV15	TRBJ2-3	-	TGTGCCACCAGCCGACTAGGGGGGAGCGCAGATACGCAGTATTTT	CATSRLGGSADTQYF
-	TRBV27	TRBJ2-7	-	TGTGCCAGCAGTACGGGTGGGCAGTTAATTTACGAGCAGTACTTC	CASSTGGQLIYEQYF
few	TRBV27	TRBJ2-6	TRBD1	TGTGCCAGCAGCCGGGACAGGGTGCAGTCTGGGGCCAACGTCCTGACTTTC	CASSRDRVQSGANVLTF
-	TRBV9	TRBJ1-1	-	TGTGCCAGCAGCGTAGACGGAGCCGAAGCTTTCTTT	CASSVDGAEAFF
-	TRBV25-1	TRBJ2-7	TRBD2	TGTGCCAGCAACTTCCGTACTAGCGACCTCTCCTACGAGCAGTACTTC	CASNFRTSDLSYEQYF
-	TRBV7-9	TRBJ2-5	-	TGTGCCAGCACAACCCCGGAAGGGCGGCAAGAGACCCAGTACTTC	CASTTPEGRQETQYF
-	TRBV7-2	TRBJ1-1	-	TGTGCCAGCAGCTTATTGGGCGAGGGGTGGGGAAAAGCTTTCTTT	CASSLLGEGWGKAFF
-	TRBV5-1	TRBJ2-7	TRBD2	TGCGCCAGCAGCCCCGTGGCGGGAGGCCACGAGCAGTACTTC	CASSPVAGGHEQYF
-	TRBV11-2	TRBJ2-3	-	TGTGCCAGCAGCTTAAGAGGCAGGGGCGGCACAGATACGCAGTATTTT	CASSLRGRGGTDTQYF
-	TRBV4-3	TRBJ2-5	TRBD2	TGCGCCAGCAGCCCGGGACTAGCTAAGCCGGGGGAGACCCAGTACTTC	CASSPGLAKPGETQYF
-	TRBV30	TRBJ2-3	-	TGTGCCTGGAGTAACAGTGTTTCCACAGATACGCAGTATTTT	CAWSNSVSTDTQYF
few	TRBV4-1	TRBJ1-1	-	TGCGCCAGCAGCCCTGGGGATTTGGCTGAAGCTTTCTTT	CASSPGDLAEAFF
few	TRBV7-8	TRBJ2-1	-	TGTGCCAGCAGCTTAGGGGAATACAATGAGCAGTTCTTC	CASSLGEYNEQFF
-	TRBV5-1	TRBJ1-1	-	TGCGCCAGCAGCCCCGGGGGGGTGCAGGGGAGCACTGAAGCTTTCTTT	CASSPGGVQGSTEAFF
-	TRBV30	TRBJ2-3	TRBD2	TGTGCCTGGAGGACTAGCGGGGATACGCAGTATTTT	CAWRTSGDTQYF
many	TRBV7-2	TRBJ1-2	-	TGTGCCAGCAGCTTAGAGGGGGTCGGCTACACCTTC	CASSLEGVGYTF
-	TRBV15	TRBJ2-3	TRBD1	TGTGCCACCAGCAGTGTCAGGGGGCCTAGCACAGATACGCAGTATTTT	CATSSVRGPSTDTQYF
few	TRBV19	TRBJ2-4	-	TGTGCCAGTAGTATAAGTGAGGGGACCCTAGGGATTCAGTACTTC	CASSISEGTLGIQYF
-	TRBV29-1	TRBJ2-1	TRBD2	TGCAGCGTCAGGACTAGCGGTTACAATGAGCAGTTCTTC	CSVRTSGYNEQFF
-	TRBV30	TRBJ2-5	-	TGTGCCTGGAGTGCAAGAGAGACCCAGTACTTC	CAWSARETQYF
-	TRBV5-1	TRBJ2-1	TRBD2	TGCGCCAGCAGCTTGGTGGTAGCGGGAGGAACCGCCGAAGAGCAGTTCTTC	CASSLVVAGGTAEEQFF
once	TRBV15	TRBJ2-7	-	TGTGCCACCGCGAGGGACGGTGGGCTCTACGAGCAGTACTTC	CATARDGGLYEQYF
few	TRBV11-2	TRBJ1-1	TRBD1	TGTGCCAGCAGTCCAACCAACAGGGGGGCCGCTTTCTTT	CASSPTNRGAAFF
-	TRBV2	TRBJ2-5	-	TGTGCCAGCGGCGGGACTTTCCAAGAGACCCAGTACTTC	CASGGTFQETQYF
-	TRBV28	TRBJ2-7	-	TGTGCCAGCAGTTTGCCAGGGGCCCACGAGCAGTACTTC	CASSLPGAHEQYF
few	TRBV5-1	TRBJ2-3	-	TGCGCCAGCAGCTTGGTTAGCGGAGAAGGCACAGATACGCAGTATTTT	CASSLVSGEGTDTQYF
-	TRBV5-1	TRBJ2-2	-	TGCGCCAGCAGCTTTTCGGGGGCGAACACCGGGGAGCTGTTTTTT	CASSFSGANTGELFF
few	TRBV5-1	TRBJ2-7	TRBD1	TGCGCCAGCAGCTTGGGGGACAGCGTCTACGAGCAGTACTTC	CASSLGDSVYEQYF
-	TRBV29-1	TRBJ1-1	-	TGCAGCGTTGCGGAAGGAGCTTTCTTT	CSVAEGAFF
-	TRBV27	TRBJ2-7	TRBD2	TGTGCCAGCAGAAAGCGGGAGGGTTACGAGCAGTACTTC	CASRKREGYEQYF
-	TRBV5-1	TRBJ1-4	TRBD1	TGCGCCAGCAGCTTTCAGGGGGCAGGTGAAAAACTGTTTTTT	CASSFQGAGEKLFF
-	TRBV30	TRBJ1-5	-	TGTGCCTGGAGTGTACCTGGATATCAGCCCCAGCATTTT	CAWSVPGYQPQHF
-	TRBV27	TRBJ2-5	-	TGTGCCAGCAGTTTGACTGGGTCAGGGCGGACCCAGTACTTC	CASSLTGSGRTQYF
-	TRBV4-2	TRBJ2-7	-	TGTGCCAGCAGCCCGCAGGGACCTACCCTAGGAAACGAGCAGTACTTC	CASSPQGPTLGNEQYF